This T cell receptor (beta chain) is from a study of T cells after yellow fever vaccination (dated by TCRdb to the late 2010s). In the study overall: The SMART-Seq v4 Ultra Low Input RNA kit was used to prepare libraries from fractions with low cell numbers. Two healthy male donors, one aged 18 to 30 and one aged 30 to 40 years, were included in the cohort. Blood was collected at multiple timepoints before and after primary and secondary immunization, and bulk PBMC replicates and cell subsets were isolated. To track T-cell clones before and after primary and booster YFV17D yellow fever vaccination, bulk TCR alpha and beta repertoires were sequenced longitudinally. Study-wide findings and limitations: Computational filtering was needed because FACS-sorted repertoires could contain abundant contaminating clonotypes from the bulk population. Only a couple of donors were included in the study, so the extent to which the findings can be generalized is limited. Compared with the primary T-cell response, the secondary T-cell response was faster but weaker, reaching its peak on day 5 rather than on day 15. After the booster, most of the clones that had expanded following primary vaccination were detected again (about 95% of CD4 and around nine tenths of CD8), which suggests that memory was broadly maintained. A small share of clonotypes occurred in both CD4 and CD8 compartments, likely arising from convergent recombination.

The treatment or condition label, read with the paper, signifies: live attenuated yellow fever vaccine strain. PBMCs were isolated from peripheral blood using a standard Ficoll-Paque protocol. Dynabeads CD4 and CD8 positive selection kits were used to isolate the CD4 and CD8 T-cell fractions. TriZol was used to extract RNA from bulk PBMCs, CD4 and CD8 fractions, and dextramer-positive and dextramer-negative fractions. Synthesis of TCR cDNA relied on 5'RACE template switching, a step that introduced a universal primer site along with unique molecular identifiers. cDNA synthesis was primed from both the TCR alpha and TCR beta constant segments. Library amplification involved two PCR steps, and the second step added sample barcodes and sequencing adapters. Sequencing of the libraries was done on either Illumina HiSeq 2500 (2x100 bp) or NovaSeq (2x150 bp). In the source study's methods: Demultiplexing of reads and collapsing into UMI consensus sequences were performed with MIGEC, and V(D)J alignment was carried out with MiXCR. Using edgeR on replicate PBMC samples, clonotypes were called vaccine-responding if FDR was below 0.01 and the log2 fold change was above 5 up to day 15. Each bulk clonotype was labeled CD4 or CD8 based on which sequenced repertoire, CD4 or CD8, contained the clonotype at higher abundance. Through fastp at Q25 and MiXCR, TCRdb rebuilt clones from the public reads, retaining in-frame beta chains. Rows matching on CDR3 protein sequence are summarized as one entry with the most common DNA and genes. TCRdb, not the original authors, processed these V and J calls. Within this sample are roughly 150,000 distinct CDR3 sequences, with less than 8.5% of them counted one time only. More than 0.6% of the sample lies in the top ten.

This clonotype was picked up many times. The target of this receptor is not known. Per-base qualities were not stored, and no clone one base away is much larger. CDR1 is given as MNHEY and CDR2 as SVGAGI, both from the germline V gene. From its cysteine to its phenylalanine, the CDR3 spans 13 amino acids. Of all the DNA, just the CDR3 is kept, 39 bases in frame from base 1. V and J are truncated by 5 bases and 3 bases respectively, leaving an intervening sequence of 9 bases. The TCR was taken from a young man who received the YFV17D yellow fever vaccine. Recombination joined TRBV6-5 with TRBJ2-3; no D gene call is confident. Here the sequenced sample was CD4+ T cells sorted from PBMCs, taken 10 days after the yellow fever booster vaccination. The CDR3 region: CASSPRLTDTQYF. The DNA sequence is given as TGTGCCAGCAGTCCTCGCCTAACAGATACGCAGTATTTT.